The sequence of this T cell receptor (beta chain) was determined in a study of blood T cell repertoires in COVID-19 (dated by TCRdb to about 2020). Regarding the research as a whole: Samples covering the acute and convalescent phases of COVID-19 were provided by collaborators in the United States, Italy and Spain. The material from the prospective study consisted of cDNA or gDNA derived from T cells, B-cell-depleted T cells, or PBMCs. Deeply sampled blood TCRbeta repertoires from subjects exposed to, actively infected with, or recovered from COVID-19 were included in the dataset. A freely available public database, intended as a resource for researchers studying the immune response to SARS-CoV-2, is where the repertoires were released. The samples were drawn from two sources: the first 160 participants of the ongoing ImmuneRACE study, and over 950 subjects contributed by 6 global collaborators. A de-identified subject ID, COVID-19 status, age in years and sex were almost always included in the sample metadata. Where available, HLA class I and class II types were taken from metadata supplied by the sample provider and were not determined by assay-based typing.

The immunoSEQ Assay, a bias-controlled multiplex PCR, was used to amplify TCRbeta CDR3 regions from genomic DNA. As for the authors' bioinformatics: The number of nucleated cells in each sample was estimated by amplification of reference gene primers within the assay. To quantify the absolute abundance of each unique TCRbeta CDR3 rearrangement, sequence reads were collapsed and filtered. Productive Simpson clonality was computed per sample as the square root of Simpson's diversity index over productive rearrangements. As stored in TCRdb, this immuneACCESS dataset retains in-frame rearrangements with V and J assigned. A fraction of the clones does not appear; measured against another copy, unresolved V genes explain less than half of the discrepancy, and the remainder lacks a known reason. V, J and clone size were drawn from that table, and D and trimming were deduced from the DNA. Present in this sample are about 130,000 clones, roughly 85% of which were seen just once. Around 4.7% of the sample comes from the top ten.

A word on this clone: Its target antigen remains unknown. The record has no base qualities; no much larger clone is one base away.

The paper's findings and limits, for the study overall: Clinical and demographic metadata were provided uncurated, with the amount varying by source and participant.

Each collaborating institution followed its own protocols to collect whole blood in K2EDTA tubes. For TCRbeta analysis, collaborators shipped samples in one of three forms: frozen whole blood, isolated PBMCs, or DNA extracted from either of those sample types. The sequence was collected from a human donor in a cohort sampled during active COVID-19. The source material was peripheral blood.

This receptor carries the CDR3 CASSLMGGHNEQFF. The sequenced DNA is TGTGCCAGCAGCTTGATGGGGGGTCACAATGAGCAGTTCTTC. In this chain, TRBV7-9 is recombined with TRBJ2-1; tentative D gene TRBD2, with 6 bases matching. Trimming at the junction amounts to 3 bases on V and 5 bases on J, and the germline ends lie 11 bases apart. Counted from cysteine to phenylalanine, this CDR3 has 14 amino acids. The entry retains the CDR3 DNA only, 42 bases that are in frame from base 1. CDR1 and CDR2 are read off the germline V gene (reference sequence) as SEHNR and FQNEAQ.